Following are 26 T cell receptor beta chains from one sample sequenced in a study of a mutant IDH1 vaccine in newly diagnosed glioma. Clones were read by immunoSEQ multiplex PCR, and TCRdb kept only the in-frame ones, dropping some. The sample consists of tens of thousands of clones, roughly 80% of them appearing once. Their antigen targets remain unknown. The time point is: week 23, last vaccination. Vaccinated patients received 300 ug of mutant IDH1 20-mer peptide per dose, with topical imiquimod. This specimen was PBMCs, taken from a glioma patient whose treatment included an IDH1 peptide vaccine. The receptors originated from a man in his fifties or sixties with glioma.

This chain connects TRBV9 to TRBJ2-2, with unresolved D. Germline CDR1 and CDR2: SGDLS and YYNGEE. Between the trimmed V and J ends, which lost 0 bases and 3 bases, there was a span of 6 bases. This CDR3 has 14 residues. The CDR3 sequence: CASSVGPDTGELFF. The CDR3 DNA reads TGTGCCAGCAGCGTAGGACCGGACACCGGGGAGCTGTTTTTT. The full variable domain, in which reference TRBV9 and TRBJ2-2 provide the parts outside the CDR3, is DSGVTQTPKHLITATGQRVTLRCSPRSGDLSVYWYQQSLDQGLQFLIQYYNGEERAKGNILERFSAQQFPDLHSELNLSSLELGDSALYFCASSVGPDTGELFFGEGSRLTVL.

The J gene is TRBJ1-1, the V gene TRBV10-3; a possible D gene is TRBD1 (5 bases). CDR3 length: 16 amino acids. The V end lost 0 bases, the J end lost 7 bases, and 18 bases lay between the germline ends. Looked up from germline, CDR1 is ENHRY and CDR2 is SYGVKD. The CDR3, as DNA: TGTGCCATCAGTGAGTCGCAGGACACCCGTCCCGGTGAAGCTTTCTTT. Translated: CAISESQDTRPGEAFF.

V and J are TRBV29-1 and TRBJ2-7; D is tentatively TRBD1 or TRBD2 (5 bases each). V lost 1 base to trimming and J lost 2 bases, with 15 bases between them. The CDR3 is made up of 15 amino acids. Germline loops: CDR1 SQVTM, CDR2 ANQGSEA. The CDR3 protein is CSVEVYQGDPYEQYF. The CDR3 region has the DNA TGCAGCGTTGAAGTCTATCAGGGAGACCCCTACGAGCAGTACTTC.

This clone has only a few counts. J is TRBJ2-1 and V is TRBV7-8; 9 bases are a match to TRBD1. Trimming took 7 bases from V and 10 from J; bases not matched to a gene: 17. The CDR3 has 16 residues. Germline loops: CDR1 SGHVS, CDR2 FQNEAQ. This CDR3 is CASILGQGLTITEQFF. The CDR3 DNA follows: TGTGCCAGCATCCTGGGACAGGGCCTTACAATTACGGAGCAGTTCTTC. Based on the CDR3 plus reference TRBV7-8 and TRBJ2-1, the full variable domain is GAGVSQSPRYKVAKRGQDVALRCDPISGHVSLFWYQQALGQGPEFLTYFQNEAQLDKSGLPSDRFFAERPEGSVSTLKIQRTQQEDSAVYLCASILGQGLTITEQFFGPGTRLTVL.

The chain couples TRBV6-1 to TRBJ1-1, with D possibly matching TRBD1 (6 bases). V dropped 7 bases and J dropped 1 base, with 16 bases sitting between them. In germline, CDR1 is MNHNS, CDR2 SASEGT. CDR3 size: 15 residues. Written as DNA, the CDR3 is TGTGCCAGCACCCTCCCGAACAGGGCGAACACTGAAGCTTTCTTT. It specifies CASTLPNRANTEAFF.

This CDR3 is CATSRVYRGRDQPQHF. The CDR3 region has the DNA TGTGCCACCAGCAGAGTGTACAGGGGGCGCGATCAGCCCCAGCATTTT. This sequence joins TRBV15 and TRBJ1-5, with TRBD1 identical over 9 bases. Germline values: CDR1 LNHNV, CDR2 YYDKDF (reference sequence). The V gene end was trimmed by 1 base and the J gene end by 5 bases; junction bases not matched to a gene: 6. This CDR3 is built from 16 residues.

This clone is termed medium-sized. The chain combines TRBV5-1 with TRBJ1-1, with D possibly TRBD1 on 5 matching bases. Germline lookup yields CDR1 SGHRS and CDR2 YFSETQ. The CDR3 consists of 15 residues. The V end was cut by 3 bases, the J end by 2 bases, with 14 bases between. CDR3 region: CASSSRGVLNTEAFF. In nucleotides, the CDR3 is TGCGCCAGCAGCTCACGGGGGGTTCTAAACACTGAAGCTTTCTTT. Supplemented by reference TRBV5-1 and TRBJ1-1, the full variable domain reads KAGVTQTPRYLIKTRGQQVTLSCSPISGHRSVSWYQQTPGQGLQFLFEYFSETQRNKGNFPGRFSGRQFSNSRSEMNVSTLELGDSALYLCASSSRGVLNTEAFFGQGTRLTVV.

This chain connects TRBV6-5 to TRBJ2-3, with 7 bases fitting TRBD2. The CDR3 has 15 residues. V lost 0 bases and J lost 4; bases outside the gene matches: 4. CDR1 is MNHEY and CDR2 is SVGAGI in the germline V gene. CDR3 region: CASSYSGGTADTQYF. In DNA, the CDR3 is TGTGCCAGCAGTTACTCGGGGGGGACCGCAGATACGCAGTATTTT.

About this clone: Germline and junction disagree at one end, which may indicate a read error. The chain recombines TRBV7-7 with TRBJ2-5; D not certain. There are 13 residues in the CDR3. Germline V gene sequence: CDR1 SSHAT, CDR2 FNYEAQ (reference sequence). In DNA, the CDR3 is TGTGCTAGCAGCTTAGGGCCAGAAGAGACCCAGTACTTC. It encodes CASSLGPEETQYF.

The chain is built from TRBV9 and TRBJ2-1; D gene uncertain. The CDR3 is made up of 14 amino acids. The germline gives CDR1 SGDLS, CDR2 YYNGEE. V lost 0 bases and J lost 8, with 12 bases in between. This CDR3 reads CASSVVGSLDEQFF. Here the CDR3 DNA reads TGTGCCAGCAGCGTAGTGGGCTCCCTTGATGAGCAGTTCTTC.

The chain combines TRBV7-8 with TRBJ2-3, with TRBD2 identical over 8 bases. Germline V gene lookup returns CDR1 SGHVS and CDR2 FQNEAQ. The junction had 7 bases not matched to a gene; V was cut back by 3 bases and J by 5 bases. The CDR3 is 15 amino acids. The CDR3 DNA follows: TGTGCCAGCAGCTTCTCGGGGGGGCCAAAAGATACGCAGTATTTT. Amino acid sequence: CASSFSGGPKDTQYF.

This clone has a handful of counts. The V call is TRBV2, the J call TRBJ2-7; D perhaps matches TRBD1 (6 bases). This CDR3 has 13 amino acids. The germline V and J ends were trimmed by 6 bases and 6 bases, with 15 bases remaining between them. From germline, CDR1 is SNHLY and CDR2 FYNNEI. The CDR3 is CASRRQAGVEQYF. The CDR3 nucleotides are TGTGCCAGCAGACGGCAGGCAGGGGTCGAGCAGTACTTC.

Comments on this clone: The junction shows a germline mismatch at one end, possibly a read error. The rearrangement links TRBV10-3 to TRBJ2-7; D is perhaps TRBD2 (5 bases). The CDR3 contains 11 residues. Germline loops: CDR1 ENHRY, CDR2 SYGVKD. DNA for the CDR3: TGTGCCATCAGTGGAGGGAGCGAGCAGGACTTC. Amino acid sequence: CAISGGSEQDF.

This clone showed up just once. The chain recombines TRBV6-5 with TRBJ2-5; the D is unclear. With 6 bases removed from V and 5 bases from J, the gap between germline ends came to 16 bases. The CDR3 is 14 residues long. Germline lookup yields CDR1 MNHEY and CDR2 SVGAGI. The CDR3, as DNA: TGTGCCAGCAGCCGCGAGGCCATTGAGGAGACCCAGTACTTC. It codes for CASSREAIEETQYF.

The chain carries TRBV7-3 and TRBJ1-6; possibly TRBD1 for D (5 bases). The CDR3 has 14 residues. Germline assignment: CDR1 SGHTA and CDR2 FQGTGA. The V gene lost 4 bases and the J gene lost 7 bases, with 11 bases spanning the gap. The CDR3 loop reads CASSSDTSNSPLHF. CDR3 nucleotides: TGTGCCAGCAGCTCGGACACAAGCAATTCACCCCTCCACTTT. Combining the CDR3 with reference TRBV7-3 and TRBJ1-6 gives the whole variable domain GAGVSQTPSNKVTEKGKYVELRCDPISGHTALYWYRQSLGQGPEFLIYFQGTGAADDSGLPNDRFFAVRPEGSVSTLKIQRTERGDSAVYLCASSSDTSNSPLHFGNGTRLTVT.

This chain's CDR3 is CASSQDPGRGAGNTIYF. The DNA for the CDR3 is TGCGCCAGCAGCCAAGACCCGGGCAGGGGGGCTGGAAACACCATATATTTT. The rearrangement uses TRBV4-1 and TRBJ1-3; 7 bases are shared with TRBD1. V gave up 0 bases and J gave up 2 bases; unmatched junction bases: 7. This CDR3 has 17 residues. Germline CDR1 reads MGHRA; CDR2 reads YSYEKL.

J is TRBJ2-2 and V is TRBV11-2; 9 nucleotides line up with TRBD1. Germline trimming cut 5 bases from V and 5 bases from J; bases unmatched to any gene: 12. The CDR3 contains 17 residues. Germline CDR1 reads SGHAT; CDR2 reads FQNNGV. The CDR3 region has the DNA TGTGCCAGCAGCCGAGCGGCGGGACAGGGCGAGACCGGGGAGCTGTTTTTT. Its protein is CASSRAAGQGETGELFF.

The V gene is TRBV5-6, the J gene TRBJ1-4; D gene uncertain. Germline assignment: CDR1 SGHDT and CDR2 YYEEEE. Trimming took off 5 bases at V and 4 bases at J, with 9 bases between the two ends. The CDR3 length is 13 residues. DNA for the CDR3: TGTGCCAGCAGAGGGCAGCTTAATGAAAAACTGTTTTTT. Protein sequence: CASRGQLNEKLFF.

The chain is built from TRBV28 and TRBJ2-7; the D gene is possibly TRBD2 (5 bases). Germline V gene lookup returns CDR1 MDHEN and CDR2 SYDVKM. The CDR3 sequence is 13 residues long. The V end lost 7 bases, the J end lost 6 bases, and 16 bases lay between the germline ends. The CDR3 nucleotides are TGTGCCAGCACCCCCGGGGTTACAGCCGAGCAGTACTTC. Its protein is CASTPGVTAEQYF.

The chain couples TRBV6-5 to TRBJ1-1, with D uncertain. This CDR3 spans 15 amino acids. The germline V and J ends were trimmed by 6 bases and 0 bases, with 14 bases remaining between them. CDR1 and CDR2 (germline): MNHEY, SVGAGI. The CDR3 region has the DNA TGTGCCAGCAGAACCACCCTAAGGATGAACACTGAAGCTTTCTTT. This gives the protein CASRTTLRMNTEAFF.

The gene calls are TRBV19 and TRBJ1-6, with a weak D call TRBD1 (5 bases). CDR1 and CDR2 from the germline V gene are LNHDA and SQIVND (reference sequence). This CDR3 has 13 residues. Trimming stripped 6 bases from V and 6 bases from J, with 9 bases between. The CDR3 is CASSPGGNSPLHF. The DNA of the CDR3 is TGTGCCAGTAGCCCGGGGGGTAATTCACCCCTCCACTTT.

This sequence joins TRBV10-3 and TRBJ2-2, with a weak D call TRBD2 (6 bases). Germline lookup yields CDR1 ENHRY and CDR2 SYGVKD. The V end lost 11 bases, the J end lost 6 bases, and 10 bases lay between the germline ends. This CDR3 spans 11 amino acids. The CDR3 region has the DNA TGTGCCTCCGCGGGACCCGGGGAGCTGTTTTTT. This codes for CASAGPGELFF.

This CDR3 reads CATSPGQFQPQHF. CDR3 in DNA: TGTGCCACCAGCCCTGGACAGTTCCAGCCCCAGCATTTT. V is TRBV15 and J is TRBJ1-5, with D possibly TRBD1 on 6 matching bases. CDR1 and CDR2 (germline): LNHNV, YYDKDF (reference sequence). Between the trimmed V and J ends, which lost 5 bases and 7 bases, there was a span of 12 bases. The CDR3 runs to 13 residues.

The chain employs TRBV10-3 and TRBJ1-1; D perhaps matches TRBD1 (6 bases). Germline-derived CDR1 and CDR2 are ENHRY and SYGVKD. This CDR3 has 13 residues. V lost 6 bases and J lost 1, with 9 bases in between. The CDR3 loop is CAISGQQNTEAFF. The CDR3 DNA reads TGTGCCATCAGCGGACAGCAGAACACTGAAGCTTTCTTT.

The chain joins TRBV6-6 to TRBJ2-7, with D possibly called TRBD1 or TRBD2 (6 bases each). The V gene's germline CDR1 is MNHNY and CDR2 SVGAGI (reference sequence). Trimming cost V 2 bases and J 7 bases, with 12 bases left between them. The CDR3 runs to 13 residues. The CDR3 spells CASSYGGRGEQYF. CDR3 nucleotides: TGTGCCAGCAGTTACGGGGGGCGCGGGGAGCAGTACTTC.

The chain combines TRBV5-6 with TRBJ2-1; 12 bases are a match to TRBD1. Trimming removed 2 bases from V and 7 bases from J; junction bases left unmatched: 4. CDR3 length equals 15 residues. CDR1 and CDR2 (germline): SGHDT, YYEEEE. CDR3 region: CASSFGTGGFNEQFF. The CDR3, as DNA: TGTGCCAGCAGCTTTGGGACAGGGGGCTTTAATGAGCAGTTCTTC.